This entry lists 32 T cell receptor beta chains sequenced from one sample in a study of neoadjuvant nivolumab and ipilimumab in lung cancer. Only in-frame clones appear in the TCRdb table, and some are missing; sequencing was by immunoSEQ multiplex PCR. The profile shows about 38,000 clones, 75% to 90% of them singletons. Sequencing was performed on peripheral blood, taken before neoadjuvant nivolumab, alone or with ipilimumab. The receptors stem from an adult with non-small cell lung cancer.

The V gene is TRBV11-2, the J gene TRBJ2-5, with D unresolved. Germline V gene lookup returns CDR1 SGHAT and CDR2 FQNNGV. V lost 4 bases, J lost 1 base, and 16 bases lay in between. The CDR3 consists of 16 residues. The CDR3 here is CASSSLATPIQETQYF. In nucleotides, the CDR3 is TGTGCCAGCAGCTCCCTCGCCACCCCGATCCAAGAGACCCAGTACTTC. Full variable domain (missing parts from reference TRBV11-2 and TRBJ2-5): EAGVAQSPRYKIIEKRQSVAFWCNPISGHATLYWYQQILGQGPKLLIQFQNNGVVDDSQLPKDRFSAERLKGVDSTLKIQPAKLEDSAVYLCASSSLATPIQETQYFGPGTRLLVL.

The chain couples TRBV5-1 to TRBJ2-1; 9 bases map to TRBD2. CDR1 is SGHRS, CDR2 YFSETQ, per germline. V trimming: 5 bases; J trimming: 4 bases; junction bases outside the gene matches: 10. CDR3 length: 16 residues. In nucleotides, the CDR3 is TGCGCCAGCAGGGGTGCGGCGGGAGGGACTTACAATGAGCAGTTCTTC. This codes for CASRGAAGGTYNEQFF.

The chain combines TRBV6-1 with TRBJ1-2; D is ambiguous. Deletions cut 1 base from V and 3 bases from J, with 12 bases between. The CDR3 runs 15 residues. Germline V gene lookup returns CDR1 MNHNS and CDR2 SASEGT. CDR3 amino acids: CASSEDGKVDYGYTF. CDR3 nucleotide sequence: TGTGCCAGCAGTGAAGATGGAAAAGTGGACTATGGCTACACCTTC.

The J gene is TRBJ2-1, the V gene TRBV7-6; no clear D gene. Trimming took off 2 bases at V and 9 bases at J, with 11 bases between the two ends. The germline V gene has CDR1 SGHVS and CDR2 FNYEAQ. CDR3 length equals 13 residues. The CDR3 here is CASSLPAIGEQFF. For the CDR3, the DNA is TGTGCCAGCAGCTTACCAGCAATAGGTGAGCAGTTCTTC. Full variable domain (missing parts from reference TRBV7-6 and TRBJ2-1): GAGVSQSPRYKVTKRGQDVALRCDPISGHVSLYWYRQALGQGPEFLTYFNYEAQQDKSGLPNDRFSAERPEGSISTLTIQRTEQRDSAMYRCASSLPAIGEQFFGPGTRLTVL.

J is TRBJ2-1 and V is TRBV30; 10 nucleotides align to TRBD1. The CDR3 has 20 residues. The V and J ends lost 2 bases and 1 base, in that order; junction bases with no gene match: 17. The germline CDR1 and CDR2 sequences are GTSNPN and SVGIG (reference sequence). The CDR3 reads CAWSPPPGTGVFTSYNEQFF. The CDR3 DNA reads as TGTGCCTGGAGTCCGCCCCCAGGGACAGGGGTCTTCACGTCCTACAATGAGCAGTTCTTC.

V usage is TRBV18 and J usage is TRBJ2-7; TRBD2 matches 7 bases. The germline CDR1 and CDR2 sequences are KGHSH and LQKENI. The J segment lost 4 bases and the V segment lost 0 bases, leaving 9 bases of the junction unmatched. The CDR3 spans 16 residues. CDR3 protein: CASSPPEASGGYEQYF. The CDR3 DNA sequence: TGTGCCAGCTCACCACCGGAGGCTAGCGGTGGATACGAGCAGTACTTC.

The rearrangement links TRBV15 to TRBJ2-7; D remains ambiguous. CDR1 LNHNV and CDR2 YYDKDF come from the germline V gene (reference sequence). V lost 0 bases and J lost 2, with 2 bases in between. The CDR3 covers 12 residues. The CDR3 here is CATSRDPYEQYF. In nucleotides, the CDR3 is TGTGCCACCAGCAGAGACCCCTACGAGCAGTACTTC.

The chain is built from TRBV11-2 and TRBJ2-5; a weak D match, TRBD2 (6 bases). The CDR3 length is 15 residues. The germline CDR1 and CDR2 sequences are SGHAT and FQNNGV. V lost 4 bases, J lost 5 bases, and 17 bases lay in between. The CDR3 loop reads CASSSSLGGSETQYF. DNA of the CDR3: TGTGCCAGCAGCTCATCGCTTGGGGGGTCGGAGACCCAGTACTTC.

This clone was seen more than once but under ten times. The rearrangement uses TRBV27 and TRBJ2-1, with D possibly being TRBD1 (6 bases). CDR1 and CDR2 from the germline V gene are MNHEY and SMNVEV (reference sequence). Trimming cost V 3 bases and J 10 bases, with 13 bases left between them. CDR3 length: 13 residues. CDR3 in amino acids: CASSFHDGQEQFF. The CDR3 DNA follows: TGTGCCAGCAGTTTTCACGATGGACAGGAGCAGTTCTTC.

The chain carries TRBV6-1 and TRBJ2-1, with D tentatively TRBD1 (5 bases). There are 18 residues in the CDR3. Trimming pared 4 bases from V and 4 bases from J, leaving 23 bases between. From germline, CDR1 is MNHNS and CDR2 SASEGT. The CDR3 DNA reads TGTGCCAGCAGTGCCTCGGTGAAGCAGGGTTTTATATACAATGAGCAGTTCTTC. Translating it yields CASSASVKQGFIYNEQFF.

The chain couples TRBV11-2 to TRBJ2-7, with 10 bases matching TRBD2. Germline V CDR1 and CDR2: SGHAT, FQNNGV. V was clipped by 3 bases and J by 0 bases; unmatched bases: 14. The CDR3 has 19 amino acids. The CDR3 reads CASSFASGRGPQSSYEQYF. CDR3 nucleotides: TGTGCCAGCAGCTTTGCTAGCGGGAGAGGACCCCAAAGCTCCTACGAGCAGTACTTC.

The V gene is TRBV7-8, the J gene TRBJ2-2, with D maybe TRBD1 (6 bases). V was trimmed by 4 bases and J by 0 bases, leaving 12 bases between them. The CDR3 extends over 16 amino acids. Germline V gene sequence: CDR1 SGHVS, CDR2 FQNEAQ. The DNA for the CDR3 is TGTGCCAGCAGCTCCTTGGGACAATCGAACACCGGGGAGCTGTTTTTT. It yields the protein CASSSLGQSNTGELFF.

V gene TRBV5-1 combines with J gene TRBJ2-5, with 7 bases matching TRBD1. The CDR3 runs 14 residues. V lost 4 bases, J lost 0 bases, and 3 bases stayed unmatched. Germline assignment: CDR1 SGHRS and CDR2 YFSETQ. CDR3 in amino acids: CASSLGQYQETQYF. CDR3 in DNA: TGCGCCAGCAGCCTGGGACAGTACCAAGAGACCCAGTACTTC.

The chain links TRBV7-6 to TRBJ1-2; 7 bases agree with TRBD1. Germline assignment: CDR1 SGHVS and CDR2 FNYEAQ. Trimming at V came to 5 bases and at J to 7 bases, leaving 7 bases not matched to a gene. CDR3 size: 13 residues. This CDR3 reads CASSAGDSFGYTF. CDR3 DNA sequence: TGTGCCAGCAGCGCTGGGGACAGCTTTGGCTACACCTTC.

The chain uses TRBV4-3 and TRBJ2-3; TRBD1 matches at 11 bases. Losses at the gene ends were 1 base for V and 6 bases for J; bases not matched to a gene: 3. Per the germline V gene, CDR1 is LGHNA and CDR2 is YSLEER. This CDR3 spans 15 amino acids. CDR3 sequence: CASSQGTGGVDTQYF. The CDR3 DNA is TGCGCCAGCAGCCAAGGGACAGGGGGCGTGGATACGCAGTATTTT.

The chain combines TRBV5-8 with TRBJ2-7; TRBD2 is a possible D gene (6 bases). The germline CDR1 and CDR2 sequences are SGHTS and YDEGEE. The CDR3 is 15 amino acids. Trimming removed 2 bases from V and 0 bases from J, with 12 bases in between. The CDR3 reads CASSLYSGSSYEQYF. CDR3 DNA sequence: TGTGCCAGCAGCTTATATAGCGGCAGCTCCTACGAGCAGTACTTC.

V is TRBV5-1 and J is TRBJ2-5; the D is unclear. CDR3 length: 12 amino acids. The ends were cut back, 7 bases at V and 2 bases at J, with 9 bases in the middle. Germline V gene sequence: CDR1 SGHRS, CDR2 YFSETQ. The CDR3 region is CASFLQQETQYF. The CDR3 DNA is TGCGCCAGCTTTCTTCAGCAAGAGACCCAGTACTTC.

This chain uses TRBV9 with TRBJ2-1; 16 nucleotides line up with TRBD2. The J segment lost 5 bases and the V segment lost 4 bases, leaving 6 bases of the junction unmatched. The V gene's germline CDR1 is SGDLS and CDR2 YYNGEE. This CDR3 region has 17 residues. The CDR3 nucleotides are TGTGCCAGCAGCCCGGGGACTAGCGGGAGGGCGAACAATGAGCAGTTCTTC. Protein sequence: CASSPGTSGRANNEQFF.

CDR3 DNA: TGCGCCAGCGGGACGACACCACTGGATACGCAGTATTTT. Encoded protein: CASGTTPLDTQYF. The chain is built from TRBV5-1 and TRBJ2-3; either TRBD1 or TRBD2 may supply D (5 bases each). Germline V CDR1 and CDR2: SGHRS, YFSETQ. Trimming cost V 7 bases and J 6 bases, with 15 bases left between them. The CDR3 sequence is 13 residues long.

The V gene is TRBV27, the J gene TRBJ2-1; 9 bases map to TRBD2. The CDR3 extends over 14 amino acids. With 6 bases clipped from V and 10 bases from J, the junction kept 10 bases outside the gene matches. Germline V gives CDR1 MNHEY, CDR2 SMNVEV (reference sequence). The CDR3 here is CASRAGGLNWEQFF. The CDR3 DNA sequence: TGTGCCAGCAGAGCGGGAGGTCTTAATTGGGAGCAGTTCTTC.

The J gene is TRBJ2-5, the V gene TRBV5-1, with a possible D match to TRBD2 (7 bases). V dropped 2 bases and J dropped 8 bases, with 16 bases sitting between them. Germline V gene data show CDR1 as SGHRS and CDR2 as YFSETQ. There are 14 residues in the CDR3. The CDR3 here is CASSFLGGDETQYF. The CDR3, as DNA: TGCGCCAGCAGCTTCCTAGGGGGGGATGAAACCCAGTACTTC.

V gene TRBV28 combines with J gene TRBJ1-1; TRBD1 agrees at 9 bases. With V trimmed by 7 bases and J by 5 bases, 11 bases remained unmatched. The CDR3 contains 15 residues. CDR1 and CDR2 (germline): MDHEN, SYDVKM. The CDR3 sequence: CASTSGTGKGTEAFF. The CDR3 DNA is TGTGCCAGCACATCGGGGACAGGGAAGGGAACTGAAGCTTTCTTT.

The V and J genes are TRBV27 and TRBJ2-1; maybe TRBD2 (5 bases). Germline V gene sequence: CDR1 MNHEY, CDR2 SMNVEV (reference sequence). V was trimmed by 6 bases and J by 6 bases, leaving 9 bases between them. The CDR3 covers 12 residues. The CDR3 DNA reads TGTGCCAGCAGAACCACTAGCAATGAGCAGTTCTTC. Encoded protein: CASRTTSNEQFF.

The rearrangement links TRBV30 to TRBJ1-3; D gene uncertain. Trimming removed 0 bases from V and 0 bases from J, with 9 bases in between. This CDR3 has 15 amino acids. The germline gives CDR1 GTSNPN, CDR2 SVGIG (reference sequence). As DNA, the CDR3 is TGTGCCTGGAGTGTAAACGTAGACTCTGGAAACACCATATATTTT. Translated: CAWSVNVDSGNTIYF.

The chain employs TRBV6-5 and TRBJ1-5, with D perhaps matching TRBD1 (5 bases). Trimming stripped 4 bases from V and 3 bases from J, with 10 bases between. The CDR3 is made up of 14 amino acids. Germline lookup yields CDR1 MNHEY and CDR2 SVGAGI. This CDR3 reads CASSLGRHNQPQHF. In DNA form, the CDR3 reads TGTGCCAGCAGTTTGGGACGGCACAATCAGCCCCAGCATTTT.

V usage is TRBV11-2 and J usage is TRBJ2-7; D uncertain. V lost 0 bases, J lost 6 bases, and 9 bases lay in between. The germline CDR1 and CDR2 sequences are SGHAT and FQNNGV. The CDR3 is 13 residues long. The CDR3 DNA reads as TGTGCCAGCAGCTTAGATCAGCAGCGCGAGCAGTACTTC. Encoded protein: CASSLDQQREQYF.

The V and J genes are TRBV5-4 and TRBJ2-5; D unclear. Germline CDR1 and CDR2: SGHNT and YYREEE (reference sequence). V lost 4 bases and J lost 8, with 21 bases in between. The CDR3 totals 15 residues. The CDR3: CASSLGLDVRPTQYF. The CDR3 bases are TGTGCCAGCAGCCTTGGGCTAGACGTCCGCCCCACCCAGTACTTC.

The chain joins TRBV6-5 to TRBJ2-7; 15 bases match TRBD2. CDR1 and CDR2 (germline): MNHEY, SVGAGI. J gave up 6 bases and V 7 bases, and 7 bases lay outside the gene matches. The CDR3 runs to 15 residues. CDR3 loop: CASTRMGLAGGEQYF. In nucleotides, the CDR3 is TGTGCCAGCACCAGAATGGGACTAGCGGGAGGCGAGCAGTACTTC.

This clone was recorded once. This chain connects TRBV23-1 to TRBJ2-7; tentatively, D is TRBD1 (6 bases). TRBV23-1 qualifies as an ORF whose function is uncertain. Trimming left V 4 bases short and J 3 bases short, with 16 bases between. There are 15 residues in the CDR3. In DNA, the CDR3 is TGCGCCAGCAGTCCCCGGACAGAACCATGCTACGAGCAGTACTTC. The encoded protein is CASSPRTEPCYEQYF.

The J gene is TRBJ2-3, the V gene TRBV27; 7 nucleotides match TRBD2. J lost 4 bases, V lost 5 bases, and 12 bases had no gene match. The CDR3 length is 16 residues. The germline V gene encodes CDR1 MNHEY and CDR2 SMNVEV (reference sequence). The CDR3 region has the DNA TGTGCCAGCAGTCCCTCCGCGGGAGCGGGCGCAGATACGCAGTATTTT. Its translation is CASSPSAGAGADTQYF.

The chain joins TRBV6-5 to TRBJ1-5; D is unresolved. Per germline, CDR1 MNHEY and CDR2 SVGAGI. The CDR3 is made up of 14 amino acids. The V and J ends lost 7 bases and 2 bases respectively, with 12 bases between them. The CDR3 DNA follows: TGTGCCAGCAAGGGAGGGTTCGGCAATCAGCCCCAGCATTTT. It translates to CASKGGFGNQPQHF.

This clone was recorded once. V usage is TRBV6-6 and J usage is TRBJ2-7, with 7 bases aligning to TRBD1. The CDR3 is made up of 12 amino acids. Germline V gives CDR1 MNHNY, CDR2 SVGAGI (reference sequence). V was clipped by 5 bases and J by 6 bases; unmatched bases: 4. The CDR3 DNA reads as TGTGCCAGCAGTCCAACAGGGGTCGAGCAGTACTTC. Amino acid sequence: CASSPTGVEQYF.